These 7 T cell receptor beta chains were sequenced from one sample in a study of shared clonotypes between healthy human individuals. Using immunoSEQ multiplex PCR, the repertoire was profiled, and TCRdb retains in-frame clones only, with some absent. Here the sample spans around 2.5 million clones, approximately 93% being singletons. Sample: naive CD4+ T cells from PBMCs. Subset here: CD45RA+ positively selected. All receptors derive from a man younger than 35 in good health. Some clones in this sample may be carry-over from other donors' samples.

The J gene is TRBJ2-7, the V gene TRBV7-2; 10 bases agree with TRBD2. After removal of 5 bases from V and 7 bases from J, the junction contained 11 bases not matched to a gene. CDR3 length: 15 residues. CDR1 and CDR2 from the germline V gene are SGHTA and FQGNSA. The CDR3 DNA is TGTGCCAGCAGCCTAGATAGCGGGAGGTATGTGGAGCAGTACTTC. Its translation: CASSLDSGRYVEQYF.

Here the CDR3 DNA reads TGTGCCAGTAGTATCTCGCTCTATGGCTACACCTTC. The encoded protein is CASSISLYGYTF. The V and J genes are TRBV19 and TRBJ1-2, with D unresolved. Germline V gene sequence: CDR1 LNHDA, CDR2 SQIVND (reference sequence). Trimming took 3 bases from V and 4 from J, leaving 6 bases between them. The CDR3 sequence is 12 residues long.

The V and J genes are TRBV6-1 and TRBJ1-4; the D is unclear. The ends were cut back, 7 bases at V and 8 bases at J, with 14 bases in the middle. This CDR3 has 13 residues. CDR1 MNHNS and CDR2 SASEGT come from the germline V gene. The CDR3 protein is CASTGQSREKLFF. CDR3 nucleotides: TGTGCCAGCACCGGGCAGAGCCGCGAAAAACTGTTTTTT.

The chain combines TRBV10-2 with TRBJ2-3; 9 bases match TRBD1. The V gene end was trimmed by 10 bases and the J gene end by 6 bases; junction bases not matched to a gene: 14. Germline V gene lookup returns CDR1 WSHSY and CDR2 SAAADI. The CDR3 contains 15 residues. Here the CDR3 DNA reads TGCGCCACCAGGGGCACAGGGGGCTTTCGGGATACGCAGTATTTT. It encodes CATRGTGGFRDTQYF.

The J gene is TRBJ2-7, the V gene TRBV7-8; 9 bases are a match to TRBD1. CDR1 is SGHVS and CDR2 is FQNEAQ in the germline V gene. The V gene end was trimmed by 4 bases and the J gene end by 4 bases; junction bases not matched to a gene: 11. The CDR3 consists of 16 residues. The CDR3 nucleotides read TGTGCCAGCAGCTCCTGGGTCACAGGGGGCAGTTACGAGCAGTACTTC. This codes for CASSSWVTGGSYEQYF. The complete variable domain, with remaining parts taken from reference TRBV7-8 and TRBJ2-7, reads GAGVSQSPRYKVAKRGQDVALRCDPISGHVSLFWYQQALGQGPEFLTYFQNEAQLDKSGLPSDRFFAERPEGSVSTLKIQRTQQEDSAVYLCASSSWVTGGSYEQYFGPGTRLTVT.

Note on this clone: With a much larger clone just one base away, this may be a read error. The sample carries other DNA sequences with the same CDR3. The chain is built from TRBV11-2 and TRBJ2-5, with D unclear. Per germline, CDR1 SGHAT and CDR2 FQNNGV. This CDR3 contains 10 residues. Here the CDR3 reads CASSLETQYF. The CDR3 DNA follows: TGTGCCAGCAGCCTAGAGACCCAGTACTTC. Using reference TRBV11-2 and TRBJ2-5 for the parts outside the CDR3, the full variable domain is EAGVAQSPRYKIIEKRQSVAFWCNPISGHATLYWYQQILGQGPKLLIQFQNNGVVDDSQLPKDRFSAERLKGVDSTLKIQPAKLEDSAVYLCASSLETQYFGPGTRLLVL.

This clone has only one observation. CDR3 region: CASSQDSGVAYEQYF. For the CDR3, the DNA is TGCGCCAGCAGCCAAGATAGCGGGGTCGCCTACGAGCAGTACTTC. This rearrangement joins TRBV4-3 to TRBJ2-7; 8 bases align to TRBD2. Trimming at V came to 0 bases and at J to 2 bases, leaving 3 bases not matched to a gene. The CDR3 spans 15 residues. The germline CDR1 and CDR2 sequences are LGHNA and YSLEER.